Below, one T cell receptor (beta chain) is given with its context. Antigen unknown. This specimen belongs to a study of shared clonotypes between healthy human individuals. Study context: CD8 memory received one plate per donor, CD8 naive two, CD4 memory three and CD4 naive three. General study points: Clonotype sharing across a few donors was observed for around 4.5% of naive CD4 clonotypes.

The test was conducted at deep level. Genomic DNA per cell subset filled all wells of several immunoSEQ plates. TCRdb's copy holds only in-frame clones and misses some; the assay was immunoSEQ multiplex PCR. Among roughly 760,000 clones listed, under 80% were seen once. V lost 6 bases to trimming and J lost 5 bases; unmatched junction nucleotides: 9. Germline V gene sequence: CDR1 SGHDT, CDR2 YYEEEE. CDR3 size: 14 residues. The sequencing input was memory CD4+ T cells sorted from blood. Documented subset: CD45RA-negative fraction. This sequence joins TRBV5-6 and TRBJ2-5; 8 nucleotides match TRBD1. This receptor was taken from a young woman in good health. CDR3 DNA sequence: TGTGCCAGCACCTCCCCGTGGACAGGGGAGACCCAGTACTTC. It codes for CASTSPWTGETQYF.